The rows below give T cell receptor beta chains drawn from one sample of a study of cytomegalovirus exposure and HLA in healthy donors. Some clones are missing from TCRdb's copy, which holds only in-frame ones; the method was immunoSEQ multiplex PCR. Altogether around 130,000 clones are present, roughly 80% being singletons, with the ten largest covering 2% to 2.5%. Material: PBMCs. These receptors were taken from a woman in her forties in good health and CMV-seropositive. CDR3s include the opening cysteine and the closing phenylalanine or tryptophan. A D gene is named only where the DNA matches it firmly. Clone sizes are given selectively: once, few, many, or a class where the clone is expanded.

>14|.|TRBJ1-1|.|TRBV6-6
CASRGGSGALEAFF
TGTGCCAGCAGGGGGGGGTCGGGGGCCCTTGAAGCTTTCTTT
>16|.|TRBJ2-6|.|TRBV30
CAQTHGQFGGANVLTF
TGTGCCCAAACTCATGGACAGTTCGGTGGGGCCAACGTCCTGACTTTC
>14|.|TRBJ2-7|.|TRBV6-1
CASIRYIGAYEQYF
TGTGCCAGCATTAGGTATATAGGGGCCTACGAGCAGTACTTC
>14|TRBD1|TRBJ1-1|.|TRBV11-2
CASSLNRGNTEAFF
TGTGCCAGCAGCTTAAACAGGGGAAACACTGAAGCTTTCTTT
>16|TRBD2|TRBJ2-7|.|TRBV7-2
CASSLGTSGSQNEQYF
TGTGCCAGCAGCTTGGGGACTAGCGGGAGCCAAAACGAGCAGTACTTC
>13|TRBD1|TRBJ1-1|.|TRBV30
CAWSVRGPGEAFF
TGTGCCTGGAGTGTCAGGGGGCCAGGTGAAGCTTTCTTT
>14|TRBD1|TRBJ2-7|few|TRBV7-2
CATHKGQGFDEQYF
TGTGCCACCCACAAAGGACAGGGGTTCGACGAGCAGTACTTC
>14|.|TRBJ1-1|.|TRBV2
CASSEEQGNTEAFF
TGTGCCAGCAGTGAAGAACAGGGTAACACTGAAGCTTTCTTT
>16|TRBD1|TRBJ2-7|.|TRBV7-3
CASSTNPGQPPYEQYF
TGTGCCAGCAGCACGAATCCGGGACAGCCTCCCTACGAGCAGTACTTC
>15|TRBD1|TRBJ1-6|.|TRBV27
CASSLRDRFNSPLHF
TGTGCCAGCAGTCTCCGGGACAGGTTTAATTCACCCCTCCACTTT
>12|TRBD1|TRBJ2-7|.|TRBV28
CASRDRANEQYF
TGTGCCAGTCGGGACAGGGCGAACGAGCAGTACTTC
>14|.|TRBJ1-6|few|TRBV27
CASSPRPDSTPLHF
TGTGCCAGCAGTCCGAGGCCAGACTCAACACCCCTCCACTTT
>15|.|TRBJ1-1|.|TRBV27
CASSLSSRPGTEAFF
TGTGCCAGCAGTTTATCGTCCAGGCCAGGGACTGAAGCTTTCTTT
>18|TRBD1|TRBJ1-1|once|TRBV12-5
CASGLVRGSTGGRAEAFF
TGTGCTAGTGGTTTGGTACGGGGGTCGACAGGGGGACGAGCTGAAGCTTTCTTT
>15|.|TRBJ2-3|.|TRBV7-2
CASSLAAGRTDTQYF
TGTGCCAGCAGCTTAGCGGCGGGGCGCACAGATACGCAGTATTTT
>16|.|TRBJ2-3|.|TRBV4-2
CASSQDRGGGTDTQYF
TGTGCCAGCAGCCAAGATAGGGGGGGAGGCACAGATACGCAGTATTTT
>13|.|TRBJ2-7|.|TRBV19
CASSIAGPYEQYF
TGTGCCAGTAGTATAGCAGGTCCCTACGAGCAGTACTTC
>15|TRBD1|TRBJ1-1|.|TRBV5-1
CASSSNPTGATEAFF
TGCGCCAGCAGCTCAAACCCTACAGGGGCTACTGAAGCTTTCTTT
>15|.|TRBJ2-3|.|TRBV7-3
CASSLSKGRTDTQYF
TGTGCCAGCAGCTTATCGAAAGGGAGGACGGATACGCAGTATTTT
>15|TRBD2|TRBJ2-1|.|TRBV5-1
CASSSIAGTYNEQFF
TGCGCCAGCAGCTCGATAGCGGGGACCTACAATGAGCAGTTCTTC
>11|.|TRBJ2-3|.|TRBV2
CASKPEDTQYF
TGTGCCAGCAAACCCGAGGATACGCAGTATTTT
>13|TRBD1|TRBJ2-1|.|TRBV29-1
CSERTGAYNEQFF
TGCAGCGAGAGGACAGGGGCCTACAATGAGCAGTTCTTC
>15|.|TRBJ1-3|.|TRBV6-1
CASSGFLSTGNTIYF
TGTGCCAGCAGTGGGTTCCTGAGCACTGGAAACACCATATATTTT
>13|TRBD1|TRBJ1-1|.|TRBV6-6
CASSRDRDTEAFF
TGTGCCAGCAGCCGGGACAGGGACACTGAAGCTTTCTTT